Below, 25 T cell receptor beta chains from the same sample are listed, as sequenced in a study of cytomegalovirus exposure and HLA in healthy donors. It was with 60 Vbeta and 13 Jbeta primers that the PCR ran. Some clones are missing from TCRdb's copy, which holds only in-frame ones; the method was immunoSEQ multiplex PCR. There are 110,000 to 150,000 clones in the sample; around 10% occur only once, and under 2% lies in the top ten. The sequenced material came from PBMCs. Receptors were obtained from a man aged 50-59 years in good health and CMV-seronegative.

This clone was counted between two and nine times. The chain recombines TRBV20-1 with TRBJ1-2; D possibly corresponds to TRBD1 (5 bases). Trimming shortened V by 3 bases and J by 7 bases, and 6 bases separated the two germline ends. Germline V lookup: CDR1 DFQATT, CDR2 SNEGSKA (reference sequence). The CDR3 extends over 10 amino acids. CDR3 sequence reads: CSASRGGYTF. The CDR3 DNA reads as TGCAGTGCTAGTAGGGGTGGCTACACCTTC.

This clone was observed a handful of times. This rearrangement joins TRBV5-1 to TRBJ2-3; 12 nucleotides line up with TRBD1. The CDR3 consists of 16 residues. Germline assignment: CDR1 SGHRS and CDR2 YFSETQ. The V gene end was trimmed by 3 bases and the J gene end by 4 bases; junction bases not matched to a gene: 6. The CDR3 bases are TGCGCCAGCAGCTCCGAGGGACAGGGGGCTTCAGATACGCAGTATTTT. It yields the protein CASSSEGQGASDTQYF.

In this sample, this clone turned up a few times. The chain uses TRBV27 and TRBJ2-1; 8 bases match TRBD2. Germline CDR1 MNHEY, CDR2 SMNVEV (reference sequence). Trimming removed 3 bases from V and 13 bases from J; junction bases left unmatched: 11. This CDR3 comprises 14 residues. The CDR3 nucleotides are TGTGCCAGCAGTTTCGACGCCCGGGGGGGAACCCAGTTCTTC. Amino acid sequence: CASSFDARGGTQFF.

The table lists this clone with a few counts. J is TRBJ2-7 and V is TRBV28, with D possibly being TRBD1 (5 bases). From germline, CDR1 is MDHEN and CDR2 SYDVKM. Trimming took 2 bases from V and 4 from J, leaving 9 bases between them. The CDR3 runs 13 residues. CDR3 residues: CASSLGAAYEQYF. The DNA for the CDR3 is TGTGCCAGCAGTTTAGGGGCGGCTTACGAGCAGTACTTC.

This clone showed up just a few times. The V and J genes are TRBV5-1 and TRBJ1-4; 10 bases fit TRBD1. Germline V lookup: CDR1 SGHRS, CDR2 YFSETQ. CDR3 length equals 17 residues. The ends lost 3 bases at V and 2 bases at J; junction bases unmatched: 7. The CDR3 reads CASSYGQGGFTNEKLFF. Here the CDR3 DNA reads TGCGCCAGCAGCTACGGACAGGGGGGGTTTACTAATGAAAAACTGTTTTTT.

This clone was picked up a small number of times. V is TRBV5-4 and J is TRBJ2-2; D is perhaps TRBD1 (6 bases). Trimming removed 0 bases from V and 1 base from J, with 7 bases in between. CDR3 length: 15 residues. Germline V CDR1 and CDR2: SGHNT, YYREEE (reference sequence). The CDR3 bases are TGTGCCAGCAGCTTGGTGGGACAGAACACCGGGGAGCTGTTTTTT. Its protein product is CASSLVGQNTGELFF.

This rearrangement joins TRBV30 to TRBJ1-3, with TRBD1 matching 7 bases. Germline CDR1 is GTSNPN and CDR2 is SVGIG (reference sequence). V was clipped by 3 bases and J by 0 bases; unmatched bases: 2. The CDR3 is 14 amino acids. The CDR3 DNA follows: TGTGCCTGGAGAACAGGGGTCTCTGGAAACACCATATATTTT. This sequence encodes CAWRTGVSGNTIYF.

This clone occurred a few times. This same CDR3 is encoded by further DNA sequences in the sample. The chain uses TRBV4-1 and TRBJ2-7, with D maybe TRBD1 (5 bases). Germline V gives CDR1 MGHRA, CDR2 YSYEKL. The CDR3 has 15 amino acids. V lost 1 base and J 2 bases, leaving 12 bases between the germline ends. Here the CDR3 DNA reads TGCGCCAGCAGCCAAGCGTCTGACAGCACCTACGAGCAGTACTTC. Translated, it gives CASSQASDSTYEQYF.

Turning to this clone: This specimen includes other DNA sequences encoding the same CDR3. The chain combines TRBV28 with TRBJ1-2, with 7 bases fitting TRBD1. CDR3 length: 17 amino acids. Germline V gives CDR1 MDHEN, CDR2 SYDVKM. The J segment lost 2 bases and the V segment lost 3 bases, leaving 12 bases of the junction unmatched. The CDR3, as DNA: TGTGCCAGCAGTTTGGGGACAGAAGTCACTTTAAACTATGGCTACACCTTC. Translation: CASSLGTEVTLNYGYTF.

This clone was seen a handful of times. The chain recombines TRBV23-1 with TRBJ1-5; TRBD1 aligns across 9 bases. TRBV23-1 is an open reading frame whose function is uncertain. This CDR3 has 17 residues. V shed 3 bases, J shed 1 base, and the junction held 7 bases outside the gene matches. CDR3: CASSQPTGGMSNQPQHF. The CDR3 DNA reads as TGCGCCAGCAGTCAGCCGACAGGGGGAATGAGCAATCAGCCCCAGCATTTT.

A few counts support this clone. The identical CDR3 is also encoded by other nucleotide sequences in the sample. CDR3 residues: CASSNRAPYEQYF. CDR3 nucleotides: TGTGCCAGCAGTAACAGAGCCCCCTACGAGCAGTACTTC. The chain employs TRBV6-7 and TRBJ2-7, with D unresolved. TRBV6-7 is an ORF; its function is uncertain. Trimming pared 5 bases from V and 2 bases from J, leaving 10 bases between. CDR3 length: 13 amino acids.

This clone was picked up one time. The genes are TRBV18 and TRBJ1-3; TRBD1 aligns across 9 bases. This CDR3 region has 15 residues. With 5 bases clipped from V and 3 bases from J, the junction kept 5 bases outside the gene matches. CDR1 is KGHSH, CDR2 LQKENI, per germline. The CDR3 is CASSSQGANGNTIYF. The DNA of the CDR3 is TGTGCCAGCTCATCACAGGGGGCCAATGGAAACACCATATATTTT.

The chain joins TRBV7-9 to TRBJ1-3; 9 bases map to TRBD1. With V trimmed by 1 base and J by 3 bases, 4 bases remained unmatched. Germline CDR1 SEHNR, CDR2 FQNEAQ (reference sequence). This CDR3 has 16 residues. The CDR3 spells CASSLGTGVNGNTIYF. The DNA of the CDR3 is TGTGCCAGCAGCTTAGGGACAGGGGTAAATGGAAACACCATATATTTT.

The CDR3 spells CASSLNVRAGGPYEQYF. The CDR3 coding sequence is TGCGCCAGCAGCCTTAATGTACGAGCGGGGGGGCCCTACGAGCAGTACTTC. The V call is TRBV5-1, the J call TRBJ2-7, with 10 positions matching TRBD2. Germline values: CDR1 SGHRS, CDR2 YFSETQ. CDR3 length: 17 amino acids. The J segment lost 2 bases and the V segment lost 4 bases, leaving 12 bases of the junction unmatched.

The chain uses TRBV15 and TRBJ2-7; 9 bases are a match to TRBD2. Germline CDR1 and CDR2: LNHNV and YYDKDF (reference sequence). J was trimmed by 1 base and V by 3 bases; bases with no gene match: 4. The CDR3 totals 15 residues. CDR3 in amino acids: CATSRDLAGSYEQYF. The CDR3 coding sequence is TGTGCCACCAGCAGGGACCTAGCGGGGTCCTACGAGCAGTACTTC.

This sequence joins TRBV5-1 and TRBJ2-7; 16 positions agree with TRBD2. The trim removed 3 bases at V and 6 bases at J, leaving 6 bases unmatched. Germline values: CDR1 SGHRS, CDR2 YFSETQ. CDR3 size: 16 residues. The chain's CDR3 is CASSWGLAGGPVEQYF. The CDR3 DNA follows: TGCGCCAGCAGCTGGGGACTAGCGGGGGGGCCGGTCGAGCAGTACTTC.

This chain links TRBV5-8 with TRBJ2-7; D gene uncertain. Germline V lookup: CDR1 SGHTS, CDR2 YDEGEE. The CDR3 loop spans 14 amino acids. The germline V and J ends were trimmed by 2 bases and 0 bases, with 9 bases remaining between them. The CDR3 sequence: CASSFNLDSYEQYF. The CDR3 region has the DNA TGTGCCAGCAGCTTTAATTTAGACTCCTACGAGCAGTACTTC.

This clone came up a few times. The chain recombines TRBV5-5 with TRBJ2-1; 12 bases align to TRBD1. V was pared by 4 bases and J by 4 bases, with 3 bases of the junction left unmatched. The CDR3 sequence is 15 residues long. Germline-derived CDR1 and CDR2 are SGHKS and YYEKEE (reference sequence). CDR3 nucleotide sequence: TGTGCCAGCAGCACGGGACAGGGGGCATACAATGAGCAGTTCTTC. It is translated as CASSTGQGAYNEQFF.

This clone was recorded a few times. The rearrangement uses TRBV28 and TRBJ2-7, with D possibly matching TRBD1 (5 bases). The CDR3 consists of 15 residues. Trimming stripped 3 bases from V and 5 bases from J, with 17 bases between. Germline assignment: CDR1 MDHEN and CDR2 SYDVKM. CDR3 protein: CASSFSGRAVDEQYF. Here the CDR3 DNA reads TGTGCCAGCAGTTTCTCCGGCAGGGCGGTCGACGAGCAGTACTTC.

The chain has TRBV6-1 and TRBJ2-5; no definite D call. CDR1 and CDR2 from the germline V gene are MNHNS and SASEGT. Trimming removed 0 bases at V and 3 bases at J, with 11 bases between. The CDR3 length is 15 residues. In nucleotides, the CDR3 is TGTGCCAGCAGTGAAGCCTCTAGATATAAAGAGACCCAGTACTTC. Translating gives CASSEASRYKETQYF.

This clone occurred a few times. CDR3 coding DNA: TGTGCCAGCAGCCGGACTAGCGGGGGGGCTTTCAATGAGCAGTTCTTC. It specifies CASSRTSGGAFNEQFF. The V and J genes are TRBV5-5 and TRBJ2-1; 15 bases fit TRBD2. With V trimmed by 4 bases and J by 6 bases, 5 bases remained unmatched. Germline CDR1 and CDR2: SGHKS and YYEKEE (reference sequence). The CDR3 length is 16 residues.

The CDR3 sequence: CASGPGTANTGELFF. In DNA form, the CDR3 reads TGTGCTAGTGGTCCCGGGACAGCGAACACCGGGGAGCTGTTTTTT. This chain connects TRBV12-5 to TRBJ2-2; 7 nucleotides agree with TRBD1. CDR3 length: 15 residues. Unmatched junction bases numbered 3, after V lost 5 bases and J lost 0 bases. CDR1 is LGHNT, CDR2 FRNRAP, per germline.

V gene TRBV28 combines with J gene TRBJ2-2; TRBD1 agrees at 9 bases. Germline loops: CDR1 MDHEN, CDR2 SYDVKM. V gave up 4 bases and J gave up 4 bases; unmatched junction bases: 10. The CDR3 extends over 17 amino acids. CDR3 DNA: TGTGCCAGCAGTTCCCCAGGTGGGACAGGGCCCACCGGGGAGCTGTTTTTT. Translation gives CASSSPGGTGPTGELFF.

The rearrangement links TRBV9 to TRBJ2-5, with D maybe TRBD2 (5 bases). Germline V CDR1 and CDR2: SGDLS, YYNGEE. There are 16 residues in the CDR3. V gave up 0 bases and J gave up 1 base, with 13 bases separating them. Here the CDR3 reads CASSVASLAGQETQYF. The CDR3 DNA sequence: TGTGCCAGCAGCGTAGCTTCCCTGGCGGGCCAAGAGACCCAGTACTTC. The whole variable domain, filled in from reference TRBV9 and TRBJ2-5, reads DSGVTQTPKHLITATGQRVTLRCSPRSGDLSVYWYQQSLDQGLQFLIQYYNGEERAKGNILERFSAQQFPDLHSELNLSSLELGDSALYFCASSVASLAGQETQYFGPGTRLLVL.

This clone appeared a few times. The chain combines TRBV18 with TRBJ2-2, with TRBD1 as a possible D gene (5 bases). CDR3 length: 16 residues. Germline CDR1 KGHSH, CDR2 LQKENI. V was cut by 1 base and J by 4 bases, with 13 bases left in between. This CDR3 reads CASSPRSQGPTGELFF. The CDR3 region has the DNA TGTGCCAGCTCACCACGATCCCAGGGTCCCACCGGGGAGCTGTTTTTT.